These 22 T cell receptor beta chains were all obtained from the same sample, sequenced in a study of PD-1 blockade in classical Hodgkin lymphoma. Every patient relapsed after autologous stem cell transplantation, and brentuximab vedotin exposure varied. Repertoires were generated with immunoSEQ multiplex PCR, while TCRdb's copy carries only in-frame clones and drops some. The repertoire holds fewer than 110,000 clones, with about 89% as singletons. The sample here was peripheral blood mononuclear cells (PBMCs), taken before the second cycle of nivolumab. These receptors originate from a human donor with classical Hodgkin lymphoma.

The rearrangement uses TRBV5-6 and TRBJ1-4; 7 bases are shared with TRBD1. From germline, CDR1 is SGHDT and CDR2 YYEEEE. The CDR3 has 16 amino acids. The trim removed 0 bases at V and 7 bases at J, leaving 9 bases unmatched. The CDR3 sequence is CASSLATGSGGEKLFF. The CDR3 DNA sequence: TGTGCCAGCAGCTTGGCGACAGGGAGCGGTGGTGAAAAACTGTTTTTT. The variable domain in full, completed from reference TRBV5-6 and TRBJ1-4, reads DAGVTQSPTHLIKTRGQQVTLRCSPKSGHDTVSWYQQALGQGPQFIFQYYEEEERQRGNFPDRFSGHQFPNYSSELNVNALLLGDSALYLCASSLATGSGGEKLFFGSGTQLSVL.

CDR3 protein: CASSPTGGDYGYTF. The DNA for the CDR3 is TGTGCCAGCTCACCGACAGGGGGCGACTATGGCTACACCTTC. This chain links TRBV18 with TRBJ1-2, with 10 positions matching TRBD1. Germline V CDR1 and CDR2: KGHSH, LQKENI. The trim removed 3 bases at V and 3 bases at J, leaving 1 base unmatched. The CDR3 has 14 residues.

V and J are TRBV5-1 and TRBJ2-7; TRBD1 matches 11 bases. This CDR3 region has 17 residues. CDR1 is SGHRS, CDR2 YFSETQ, per germline. Trimming removed 6 bases from V and 7 bases from J; junction bases left unmatched: 18. For the CDR3, the DNA is TGCGCCAGCACTCCCTACGACCAGGGGGACAGGGGGGTAGAGCAGTACTTC. It translates to CASTPYDQGDRGVEQYF.

The J gene is TRBJ2-7, the V gene TRBV28, with D perhaps TRBD2 (6 bases). CDR3 length equals 15 residues. V shed 3 bases and J shed 0 bases, with 12 bases lying between them. In germline, CDR1 is MDHEN, CDR2 SYDVKM. The DNA of the CDR3 is TGTGCCAGCAGTTTTTTGGGACTGCCCTCCTACGAGCAGTACTTC. It specifies CASSFLGLPSYEQYF.

In DNA, the CDR3 is TGCGCCAGCAGCTTGGGCGGGGTTGCGGAGACCCAGTACTTC. Translation gives CASSLGGVAETQYF. The J gene is TRBJ2-5, the V gene TRBV5-1; perhaps TRBD2 as D (6 bases). The V end lost 0 bases, the J end lost 5 bases, and 11 bases lay between the germline ends. This CDR3 contains 14 residues. CDR1 SGHRS and CDR2 YFSETQ come from the germline V gene.

The rearrangement joins TRBV19 to TRBJ2-3; 11 bases agree with TRBD2. CDR3 length equals 15 residues. The junction had 7 bases not matched to a gene; V was cut back by 5 bases and J by 6 bases. Per germline, CDR1 LNHDA and CDR2 SQIVND (reference sequence). The CDR3 loop is CASSLRLAGWDTQYF. CDR3 bases: TGTGCCAGTAGTCTTCGACTAGCGGGGTGGGATACGCAGTATTTT.

The chain couples TRBV9 to TRBJ1-4; unclear D gene. The CDR3 consists of 13 residues. Germline CDR1 and CDR2: SGDLS and YYNGEE. Trimming took 7 bases from V and 4 from J, leaving 11 bases between them. The CDR3 nucleotides are TGTGCCAGCCAAGGATCTCGTAATGAAAAACTGTTTTTT. Residues: CASQGSRNEKLFF.

The CDR3 DNA reads TGTGCCAGCAGCCGACAGGGCGGGAACACTGAAGCTTTCTTT. It specifies CASSRQGGNTEAFF. J is TRBJ1-1 and V is TRBV9; 7 positions match TRBD1. The V and J ends lost 4 bases and 1 base, in that order; junction bases with no gene match: 4. Germline V gene lookup returns CDR1 SGDLS and CDR2 YYNGEE. The CDR3 is 14 amino acids.

Only one count was recorded for this clone. The chain combines TRBV5-8 with TRBJ1-4, with D perhaps matching TRBD1 (5 bases). The V gene's germline CDR1 is SGHTS and CDR2 YDEGEE. Trimming left V 2 bases short and J 7 bases short, with 15 bases between. CDR3 length: 15 amino acids. This CDR3 reads CASSFLGVAGEKLFF. The CDR3 bases are TGTGCCAGCAGCTTTCTGGGGGTGGCTGGTGAAAAACTGTTTTTT.

The genes are TRBV13 and TRBJ2-2, with 8 bases aligning to TRBD2. Trimming at V came to 4 bases and at J to 6 bases, leaving 7 bases not matched to a gene. Germline CDR1 is PRHDT and CDR2 is FYEKMQ (reference sequence). The CDR3 totals 15 residues. In DNA form, the CDR3 reads TGTGCCAGCAGCTCCGGGACTAGTTCATCCGGGGAGCTGTTTTTT. It is translated as CASSSGTSSSGELFF.

The chain employs TRBV7-6 and TRBJ1-1; D might be TRBD1 (6 bases). The CDR3 runs to 15 residues. CDR1 and CDR2 from the germline V gene are SGHVS and FNYEAQ. V was cut by 2 bases and J by 5 bases, with 15 bases left in between. As DNA, the CDR3 is TGTGCCAGCAGCTTATCCCCATCCACAGGGACTGAAGCTTTCTTT. Translation: CASSLSPSTGTEAFF.

CDR3 loop: CASSENRGRSTEAFF. The CDR3 DNA sequence: TGTGCCAGCAGCGAAAACAGGGGACGGAGCACTGAAGCTTTCTTT. This chain joins TRBV2 and TRBJ1-1; 7 nucleotides agree with TRBD1. This CDR3 region has 15 residues. Germline-derived CDR1 and CDR2 are SNHLY and FYNNEI. The junction had 11 bases not matched to a gene; V was cut back by 6 bases and J by 4 bases.

The genes are TRBV5-1 and TRBJ1-4; tentative D call: TRBD1 (5 bases). The CDR3 extends over 16 amino acids. The germline V gene has CDR1 SGHRS and CDR2 YFSETQ. The ends were cut back, 5 bases at V and 1 base at J, with 15 bases in the middle. CDR3 sequence (DNA): TGCGCCAGCAGTCCCCCCGGGGGGTTAACTAATGAAAAACTGTTTTTT. It specifies CASSPPGGLTNEKLFF.

V is TRBV28 and J is TRBJ1-1; D is perhaps TRBD1 (5 bases). V was clipped by 2 bases and J by 1 base, with 8 bases between them. CDR1 is MDHEN and CDR2 is SYDVKM in the germline V gene. CDR3 length equals 14 residues. In DNA, the CDR3 is TGTGCCAGCAGTTTACCGGGGACGAACACTGAAGCTTTCTTT. Protein product: CASSLPGTNTEAFF. The full variable domain, completed using reference TRBV28 and TRBJ1-1, is DVKVTQSSRYLVKRTGEKVFLECVQDMDHENMFWYRQDPGLGLRLIYFSYDVKMKEKGDIPEGYSVSREKKERFSLILESASTNQTSMYLCASSLPGTNTEAFFGQGTRLTVV.

The CDR3 DNA reads as TGCGCCAGCAGCCGGGGGCAGCGTGAAAAACTGTTTTTT. Encoded protein: CASSRGQREKLFF. The chain combines TRBV4-3 with TRBJ1-4, with TRBD1 as a possible D gene (6 bases). Trimming pared 4 bases from V and 7 bases from J, leaving 10 bases between. Germline CDR1 is LGHNA and CDR2 is YSLEER. The CDR3 totals 13 residues.

V usage is TRBV11-3 and J usage is TRBJ2-7, with TRBD1 identical over 9 bases. CDR1 SGHNT and CDR2 YENEEA come from the germline V gene. V trimming: 5 bases; J trimming: 2 bases; junction bases outside the gene matches: 7. CDR3 length: 15 amino acids. As DNA, the CDR3 is TGTGCCAGCAGCCCTCGGACAGGGGACACCTACGAGCAGTACTTC. Protein product: CASSPRTGDTYEQYF.

This clone was picked up one time. This rearrangement joins TRBV30 to TRBJ1-4, with D unresolved. Germline values: CDR1 GTSNPN, CDR2 SVGIG (reference sequence). V lost 2 bases and J lost 5, with 9 bases in between. The CDR3 spans 13 residues. CDR3 in amino acids: CAWSPGSNEKLFF. The CDR3 DNA is TGTGCCTGGAGTCCGGGTAGCAATGAAAAACTGTTTTTT.

This clone has only a few counts. The chain couples TRBV18 to TRBJ2-7; D perhaps matches TRBD2 (6 bases). Trimming cost V 3 bases and J 4 bases, with 7 bases left between them. The CDR3 runs to 12 residues. From germline, CDR1 is KGHSH and CDR2 LQKENI. CDR3 amino acids: CASSPRGYEQYF. As DNA, the CDR3 is TGTGCCAGCTCACCCCGGGGGTACGAGCAGTACTTC.

The rearrangement links TRBV4-1 to TRBJ2-1; TRBD1 might be the D (6 bases). Per germline, CDR1 MGHRA and CDR2 YSYEKL. This CDR3 comprises 17 residues. Trimming stripped 0 bases from V and 8 bases from J, with 20 bases between. This CDR3 reads CASSQDFVQDRGYEQFF. Written as DNA, the CDR3 is TGCGCCAGCAGCCAAGATTTTGTGCAGGACAGAGGCTATGAGCAGTTCTTC.

This clone came up once. This chain uses TRBV5-6 with TRBJ2-5; 8 nucleotides match TRBD1. Trimming removed 2 bases from V and 4 bases from J; junction bases left unmatched: 7. The CDR3 has 15 amino acids. Germline V gives CDR1 SGHDT, CDR2 YYEEEE. CDR3 residues: CASSFGTGPGETQYF. The CDR3, as DNA: TGTGCCAGCAGCTTTGGGACAGGCCCGGGAGAGACCCAGTACTTC. The full variable domain, with the rest looked up from reference TRBV5-6 and TRBJ2-5, is DAGVTQSPTHLIKTRGQQVTLRCSPKSGHDTVSWYQQALGQGPQFIFQYYEEEERQRGNFPDRFSGHQFPNYSSELNVNALLLGDSALYLCASSFGTGPGETQYFGPGTRLLVL.

The chain uses TRBV18 and TRBJ1-5, with D possibly TRBD1 on 5 matching bases. V lost 2 bases and J lost 5, with 10 bases in between. CDR3 length: 14 amino acids. Germline CDR1 and CDR2: KGHSH and LQKENI. Written as DNA, the CDR3 is TGTGCCAGCTCACCAGGCGGGGACCATCAGCCCCAGCATTTT. Protein product: CASSPGGDHQPQHF.

The rearrangement links TRBV19 to TRBJ2-6, with D possibly being TRBD1 (6 bases). There are 15 residues in the CDR3. Germline CDR1 reads LNHDA; CDR2 reads SQIVND (reference sequence). Between the trimmed V and J ends, which lost 7 bases and 0 bases, there was a span of 10 bases. The CDR3 coding sequence is TGTGCCAGTACCTGGACAGTCTCTGGGGCCAACGTCCTGACTTTC. It yields the protein CASTWTVSGANVLTF.